This TCR beta chain comes out of a study of T-cell reconstitution after alpha-beta-depleted transplantation in children. There are 13 residues in the CDR3. Germline V gene data show CDR1 as SGHRS and CDR2 as YFSETQ. The germline V and J ends were trimmed by 0 bases and 7 bases, with 8 bases remaining between them. Using unique molecular identifiers, the investigators prepared the TCRbeta library. TCRdb reanalysed the PCR reads using MiXCR and keeps one entry per CDR3 protein. There are about 490,000 distinct CDR3 sequences in the sample; roughly 10% occur only once, and about 2% lies in the top ten. This clonotype showed up many times.

The chain links TRBV5-1 to TRBJ1-5; D gene uncertain. Specimen: PBMCs, collected before TCRalphabeta/CD19-depleted stem cell transplant. This TCR was recovered from a child under 10 years old with inherited bone marrow failure, due to receive a stem cell transplant. The CDR3 DNA reads TGCGCCAGCAGCTTGGGAGCACAGCAGCCCCAGCATTTT. Translation gives CASSLGAQQPQHF.